This T cell receptor (beta chain) was found in a study of tumor and adjacent non-tumor tissue in lung cancer. In the study overall: Patients comprised eleven to twelve adenocarcinoma, a couple of squamous cell carcinoma and 1 small cell lung cancer.

A modified ARM-PCR protocol with three rounds of nested PCR amplified TCRbeta. Using its own MiXCR run on the multiplex PCR reads, TCRdb lists one record per CDR3 protein. The sample includes tens of thousands of distinct CDR3 sequences, around 65% of them seen just once. Overall study findings and caveats: In normal lung, the top 100 clones were significantly more dominant than in tumor. Tumor tissue had significantly higher TCR diversity than normal lung.

Details on this clonotype: The antigen is unknown. Mismatch with germline at one junction end may stem from a read error.

There are 17 residues in the CDR3. CDR1 is SGHNT and CDR2 is YYREEE in the germline V gene (reference sequence). RNA was extracted from bulk tissue without any cell sorting. The rearrangement links TRBV5-4 to TRBJ1-6; 7 bases map to TRBD1. The specimen was lung tumor tissue. This sequence originates from an older woman with non-small cell lung cancer. The CDR3 region is CASTLDGRGKYNSPLQF. The CDR3 nucleotides are TGTGCCAGCACCTTGGATGGCAGGGGGAAGTATAATTCACCCCTCCAGTTT.